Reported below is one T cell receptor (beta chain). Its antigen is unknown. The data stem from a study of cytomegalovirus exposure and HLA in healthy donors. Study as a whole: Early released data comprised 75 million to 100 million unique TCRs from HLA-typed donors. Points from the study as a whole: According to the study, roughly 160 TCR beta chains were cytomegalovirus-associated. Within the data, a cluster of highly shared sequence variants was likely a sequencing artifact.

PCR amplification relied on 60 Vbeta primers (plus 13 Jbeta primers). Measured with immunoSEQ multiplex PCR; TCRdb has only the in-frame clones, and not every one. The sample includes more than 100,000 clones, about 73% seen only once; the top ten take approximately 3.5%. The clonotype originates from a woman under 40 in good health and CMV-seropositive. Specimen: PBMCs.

The CDR3 DNA reads TGTGCCACCGAGACAGGGGGGATTAACACTGAAGCTTTCTTT. Its protein product is CATETGGINTEAFF. The chain combines TRBV2 with TRBJ1-1, with 9 bases matching TRBD1. V shed 10 bases, J shed 2 bases, and the junction held 8 bases outside the gene matches. The length of the CDR3 is 14 residues. Germline V gene lookup returns CDR1 SNHLY and CDR2 FYNNEI.